Shown below are 19 T cell receptor beta chains from a single sample sequenced in a study of T cell responses to AZD1222 COVID-19 vaccine (dated by TCRdb to the early 2020s). The sample's time point label, decoded: about 28 days (+/-7) after the second vaccine dose. Sample treatment or condition, as interpreted from the label and publication: meningococcal conjugate vaccine given as trial control. The library was obtained by the immunoSEQ multiplex PCR assay. In its TCRdb copy, this immuneACCESS table keeps in-frame sequences only and misses some clones. Where compared with another copy, unresolved V genes explain less than half of these, and the others have no known cause. The table for this sample lists tens of thousands of clones; 85% to 95% of them were counted only once. The ten largest clonotypes hold over 5.5% of the sample. Sequenced material: peripheral blood, taken 28 days after the second dose of the MenACWY control vaccine. The receptors originated from an adult who received the MenACWY meningococcal vaccine as a control.

The V call is TRBV11-2, the J call TRBJ2-3; no definite D call. The CDR3 is made up of 17 amino acids. V was trimmed by 6 bases and J by 0 bases, leaving 19 bases between them. Germline CDR1 SGHAT, CDR2 FQNNGV. Here the CDR3 DNA reads TGTGCCAGCAGTCAAATAGTCGGCGGAACTAGCACAGATACGCAGTATTTT. This translates into CASSQIVGGTSTDTQYF.

This rearrangement joins TRBV27 to TRBJ2-1; 8 bases are shared with TRBD2. Germline V gene data show CDR1 as MNHEY and CDR2 as SMNVEV (reference sequence). The CDR3 length is 15 residues. After removal of 3 bases from V and 8 bases from J, the junction contained 9 bases not matched to a gene. Here the CDR3 reads CASSFPGLGVDEQFF. CDR3 nucleotide sequence: TGTGCCAGCAGTTTTCCGGGACTAGGGGTAGATGAGCAGTTCTTC.

The rearrangement uses TRBV4-2 and TRBJ1-3; no definite D call. Trimming removed 0 bases at V and 0 bases at J, with 18 bases between. From germline, CDR1 is LGHNA and CDR2 YNFKEQ. This CDR3 region has 19 residues. CDR3 coding DNA: TGTGCCAGCAGCCAAGAAAGAGGCCACCTTCCTATCTCTGGAAACACCATATATTTT. Encoded protein: CASSQERGHLPISGNTIYF.

The gene calls are TRBV7-2 and TRBJ2-1, with TRBD2 matching 10 bases. V lost 5 bases to trimming and J lost 9 bases; unmatched junction nucleotides: 10. CDR1 is SGHTA and CDR2 is FQGNSA in the germline V gene. The CDR3 length is 15 residues. This CDR3 reads CASSTLAGVSGEQFF. The CDR3 DNA sequence: TGTGCCAGCAGCACCCTAGCGGGAGTTAGCGGTGAGCAGTTCTTC.

This clone showed up just once. V and J are TRBV2 and TRBJ2-7; 10 bases are shared with TRBD1. CDR3 length: 14 residues. Trimming removed 6 bases from V and 3 bases from J; junction bases left unmatched: 5. Germline assignment: CDR1 SNHLY and CDR2 FYNNEI. In DNA, the CDR3 is TGTGCCAGCAGCGAGGGACAGGGGAGCTACGAGCAGTACTTC. Protein product: CASSEGQGSYEQYF.

This clone was found once. The chain couples TRBV3-1 (or the pseudogene TRBV3-2) to TRBJ1-1; no definite D call. Trimming took off 3 bases at V and 2 bases at J, with 16 bases between the two ends. The CDR3 consists of 16 residues. Germline loops: CDR1 LGHDT, CDR2 YNNKEL (reference sequence). CDR3 nucleotide sequence: TGTGCCAGCAGCCAGAACCACGGGGTCTTCAACACTGAAGCTTTCTTT. Its translation is CASSQNHGVFNTEAFF.

This chain connects TRBV5-4 to TRBJ2-2, with D perhaps matching TRBD1 (5 bases). Germline V gives CDR1 SGHNT, CDR2 YYREEE (reference sequence). The CDR3 extends over 17 amino acids. The ends were cut back, 5 bases at V and 3 bases at J, with 20 bases in the middle. This CDR3 reads CASRPSQSGRHTGELFF. CDR3 in DNA: TGTGCCAGCAGACCTAGTCAGTCAGGGCGTCACACCGGGGAGCTGTTTTTT.

The V and J genes are TRBV4-1 and TRBJ2-2, with D perhaps matching TRBD2 (6 bases). Trimming shortened V by 0 bases and J by 3 bases, and 11 bases separated the two germline ends. CDR3 length: 16 amino acids. The germline V gene encodes CDR1 MGHRA and CDR2 YSYEKL. CDR3: CASSQDTGTYTGELFF. CDR3 nucleotides: TGCGCCAGCAGCCAAGATACGGGGACTTACACCGGGGAGCTGTTTTTT.

The CDR3 reads CASSQGLASTDTQYF. The CDR3 nucleotides read TGCGCCAGCAGCCAAGGGCTCGCCTCGACGGATACGCAGTATTTT. The V and J genes are TRBV4-1 and TRBJ2-3; unclear D gene. V was shortened by 1 base and J by 6 bases, with 14 bases between the two germline ends. The CDR3 runs to 15 residues. Germline CDR1 MGHRA, CDR2 YSYEKL.

This chain joins TRBV4-1 and TRBJ2-3; the D gene is possibly TRBD1 (7 bases). CDR3 size: 15 residues. V was clipped by 3 bases and J by 3 bases, with 13 bases between them. Germline loops: CDR1 MGHRA, CDR2 YSYEKL. The CDR3 here is CASSQEGARTDTQYF. The CDR3 DNA is TGCGCCAGCAGCCAGGAGGGGGCGCGTACAGATACGCAGTATTTT.

This chain uses TRBV5-4 with TRBJ2-5; D is unclear. V lost 1 base and J lost 5, with 6 bases in between. The CDR3 has 12 residues. Germline V gene data show CDR1 as SGHNT and CDR2 as YYREEE (reference sequence). CDR3 DNA: TGTGCCAGCAGCTTGAGGCAGGAGACCCAGTACTTC. Amino acids: CASSLRQETQYF.

The chain has TRBV6-5 and TRBJ2-7, with a weak D call TRBD2 (6 bases). Trimming cost V 7 bases and J 1 base, with 17 bases left between them. Germline CDR1 and CDR2: MNHEY and SVGAGI. This CDR3 is built from 15 residues. Here the CDR3 reads CASTADPGGSYEQYF. The CDR3 DNA reads TGTGCCAGCACCGCGGACCCCGGAGGGTCCTACGAGCAGTACTTC.

As DNA, the CDR3 is TGTGCCAGCTCACCCCCCTTGCCCACTGAAGCTTTCTTT. Its protein is CASSPPLPTEAFF. This chain connects TRBV18 to TRBJ1-1; D is unclear. The V gene's germline CDR1 is KGHSH and CDR2 LQKENI. Trimming shortened V by 3 bases and J by 4 bases, and 9 bases separated the two germline ends. The CDR3 consists of 13 residues.

This chain links TRBV5-1 with TRBJ2-5; D might be TRBD1 (6 bases). The CDR3 runs 16 residues. Germline V gene data show CDR1 as SGHRS and CDR2 as YFSETQ. V was trimmed by 3 bases and J by 2 bases, leaving 17 bases between them. The chain's CDR3 is CASSYHTGTSQETQYF. The CDR3 nucleotides are TGCGCCAGCAGCTACCACACCGGGACATCGCAAGAGACCCAGTACTTC.

This sequence joins TRBV5-4 and TRBJ2-3, with a possible D match to TRBD2 (5 bases). Germline V gene lookup returns CDR1 SGHNT and CDR2 YYREEE (reference sequence). The CDR3 covers 14 residues. The V end lost 0 bases, the J end lost 2 bases, and 7 bases lay between the germline ends. The CDR3 DNA sequence: TGTGCCAGCAGCTTGGAGCGGAACACAGATACGCAGTATTTT. Translated, it gives CASSLERNTDTQYF. The full variable domain, its missing parts supplied by reference TRBV5-4 and TRBJ2-3, is ETGVTQSPTHLIKTRGQQVTLRCSSQSGHNTVSWYQQALGQGPQFIFQYYREEENGRGNFPPRFSGLQFPNYSSELNVNALELDDSALYLCASSLERNTDTQYFGPGTRLTVL.

V is TRBV7-2 and J is TRBJ2-3; D is undetermined. Germline V gene lookup returns CDR1 SGHTA and CDR2 FQGNSA. V was pared by 5 bases and J by 6 bases, with 9 bases between. The CDR3 covers 12 residues. CDR3 region: CASSPLSDTQYF. The DNA for the CDR3 is TGTGCCAGCAGCCCCCTAAGCGATACGCAGTATTTT.

V and J are TRBV27 and TRBJ2-3; D uncertain. Trimming shortened V by 3 bases and J by 3 bases, and 10 bases separated the two germline ends. The CDR3 totals 14 residues. Germline V lookup: CDR1 MNHEY, CDR2 SMNVEV (reference sequence). CDR3 protein: CASSFFPTTDTQYF. The CDR3, as DNA: TGTGCCAGCAGTTTCTTTCCGACTACAGATACGCAGTATTTT.

V is TRBV7-8 and J is TRBJ2-5, with a tentative D call TRBD2 (5 bases). The CDR3 has 13 amino acids. Trimming took off 5 bases at V and 5 bases at J, with 12 bases between the two ends. Germline loops: CDR1 SGHVS, CDR2 FQNEAQ. CDR3: CASSGGGRETQYF. Written as DNA, the CDR3 is TGTGCCAGCAGCGGTGGCGGGCGCGAGACCCAGTACTTC.

The rearrangement joins TRBV9 to TRBJ2-2; 11 nucleotides align to TRBD1. J lost 6 bases, V lost 4 bases, and 17 bases had no gene match. The CDR3 covers 19 residues. Germline CDR1 reads SGDLS; CDR2 reads YYNGEE. Here the CDR3 DNA reads TGTGCCAGCAGCTTAAGGACAGGGGGCGAACTAGCGCAAGCCGGGGAGCTGTTTTTT. This codes for CASSLRTGGELAQAGELFF.